This TCR beta chain was profiled in a study of metastatic and nonmetastatic thyroid tumors. The overall study: Samples came from malignant and benign thyroid patients, and repertoires were compared across blood and tumor or nodule tissue. Study outcomes and limitations: Malignant thyroid tumors reportedly exceeded benign nodules significantly in TCR beta diversity, with the difference appearing in blood and tumor.

The germline gives CDR1 SGHAT, CDR2 FQNNGV. The CDR3 covers 15 residues. The V end lost 5 bases, the J end lost 1 base, and 15 bases lay between the germline ends. None of the patients had undergone any treatment ahead of thyroid surgery. TCRdb re-called the PCR reads via MiXCR. Counted here are about 40,000 clones, 11% occurring once; the ten biggest clones make up 20% to 25%. This clone was seen many times. The target antigen is unknown. Specimen: blood. The chain combines TRBV11-2 with TRBJ2-7; D may be TRBD1 (6 bases). The TCR originated in a female donor with papillary thyroid cancer or a benign thyroid nodule (not recorded which). Some clones in this sample may be carry-over from other donors' samples. In DNA form, the CDR3 reads TGTGCCAGCAGCCCTAGACAGGATCTTTCCTACGAGCAGTACTTC. Its protein product is CASSPRQDLSYEQYF.